Here is one TCR beta chain with its context. V was pared by 5 bases and J by 2 bases, with 16 bases between. The CDR3 loop spans 15 amino acids. CDR1 SSHAT and CDR2 FNYEAQ come from the germline V gene (reference sequence). The sample comes from a study of shared clonotypes between healthy human individuals. Study as a whole: Each donor's CD4 naive and CD4 memory cells filled three plates apiece, CD8 naive two, and CD8 memory one.

Data came from immunoSEQ multiplex PCR; TCRdb stores just in-frame clones and leaves some out. The data show roughly 2.6 million clones, just over 90% seen once. V and J are TRBV7-7 and TRBJ2-7; D ambiguous. The sequence came from a man aged 18 to 29 in good health. Sequences were obtained from naive CD4+ T cells sorted from blood. Subset reported: CD45RA+ positively selected. The CDR3 DNA is TGTGCCAGCAGCGCCCGTCCCCCTGGGCCCTACGAGCAGTACTTC. This codes for CASSARPPGPYEQYF.